This TCR beta chain was sequenced for a study of blood T cell repertoires in COVID-19. The wider study: Material from acute and convalescent COVID-19 was sourced from the United States, Italy and Spain.

This CDR3 contains 14 residues. Germline CDR1 and CDR2: GTSNPN and SVGIG (reference sequence). With 1 base removed from V and 5 bases from J, the gap between germline ends came to 14 bases. In the authors' workflow: Researchers report that nucleated cell counts were estimated from reference gene primer amplification. TCRdb's copy holds only in-frame clones and misses some; the assay was immunoSEQ multiplex PCR. The V and J calls and the clone size are those of that table, but D and trimming were determined from the DNA. Of about 290,000 clones listed, roughly 86% are singletons. Those enrolled in Seattle joined during active infection and were followed longitudinally afterward.

What was sequenced was peripheral blood. The V call is TRBV30, the J call TRBJ1-2; D may be TRBD1 (5 bases). This TCR derives from a woman aged 25-40 years with COVID-19, enrolled during active disease. The DNA of the CDR3 is TGTGCCTGGAGTGAGCTAGGGGCTAGGTATGGCTACACCTTC. Residues: CAWSELGARYGYTF.